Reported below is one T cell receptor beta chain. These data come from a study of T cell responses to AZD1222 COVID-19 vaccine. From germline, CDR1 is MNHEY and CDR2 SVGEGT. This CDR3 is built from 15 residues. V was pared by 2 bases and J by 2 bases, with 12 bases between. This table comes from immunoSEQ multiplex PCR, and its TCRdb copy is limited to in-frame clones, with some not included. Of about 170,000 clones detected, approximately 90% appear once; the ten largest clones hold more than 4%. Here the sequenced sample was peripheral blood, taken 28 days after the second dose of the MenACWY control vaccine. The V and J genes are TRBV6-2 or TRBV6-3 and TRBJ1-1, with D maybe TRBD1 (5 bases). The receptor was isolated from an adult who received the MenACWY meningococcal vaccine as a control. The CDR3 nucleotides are TGTGCCAGCAGTTACCCCGGACACCTTAACACTGAAGCTTTCTTT. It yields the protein CASSYPGHLNTEAFF.